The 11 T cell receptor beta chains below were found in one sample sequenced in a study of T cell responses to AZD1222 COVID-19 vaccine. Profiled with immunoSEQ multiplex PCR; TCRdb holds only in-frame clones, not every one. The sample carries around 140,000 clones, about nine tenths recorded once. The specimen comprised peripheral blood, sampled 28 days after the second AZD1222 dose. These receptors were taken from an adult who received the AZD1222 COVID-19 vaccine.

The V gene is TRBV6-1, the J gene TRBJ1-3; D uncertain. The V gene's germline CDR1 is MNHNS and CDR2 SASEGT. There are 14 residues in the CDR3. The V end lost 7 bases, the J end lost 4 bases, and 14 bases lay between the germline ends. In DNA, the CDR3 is TGTGCCAGCACCCACACCCAACGGGGAAACACCATATATTTT. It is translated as CASTHTQRGNTIYF.

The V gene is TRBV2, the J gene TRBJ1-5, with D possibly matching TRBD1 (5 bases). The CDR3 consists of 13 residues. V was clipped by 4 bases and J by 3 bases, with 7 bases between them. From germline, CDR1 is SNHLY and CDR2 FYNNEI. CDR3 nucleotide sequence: TGTGCCAGCAGTGGGGACTTCAATCAGCCCCAGCATTTT. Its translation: CASSGDFNQPQHF.

The CDR3 sequence is CASSQYNSPLHF. DNA for the CDR3: TGTGCCAGCAGCCAATATAATTCACCCCTCCACTTT. The chain uses TRBV3-1 (or the pseudogene TRBV3-2) and TRBJ1-6; no clear D. This CDR3 comprises 12 residues. Germline CDR1 is LGHDT and CDR2 is YNNKEL (reference sequence). The V and J ends lost 2 bases and 4 bases respectively, with 0 bases between them.

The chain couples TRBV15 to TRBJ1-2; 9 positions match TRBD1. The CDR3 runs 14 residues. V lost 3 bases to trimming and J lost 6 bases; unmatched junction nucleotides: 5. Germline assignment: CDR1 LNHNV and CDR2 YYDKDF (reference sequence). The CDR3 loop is CATSRPGQGHGYTF. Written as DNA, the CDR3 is TGTGCCACCAGCAGGCCGGGACAGGGCCATGGCTACACCTTC.

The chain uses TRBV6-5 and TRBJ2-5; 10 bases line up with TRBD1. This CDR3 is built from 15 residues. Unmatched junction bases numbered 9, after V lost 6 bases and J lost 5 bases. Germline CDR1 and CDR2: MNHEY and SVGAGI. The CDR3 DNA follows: TGTGCCAGCAGCAGACAGGGGGCCCCTGGGGAGACCCAGTACTTC. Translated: CASSRQGAPGETQYF.

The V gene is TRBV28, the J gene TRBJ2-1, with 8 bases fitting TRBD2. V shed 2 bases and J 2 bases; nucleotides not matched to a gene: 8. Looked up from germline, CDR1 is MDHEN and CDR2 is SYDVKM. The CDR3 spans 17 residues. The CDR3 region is CASSLQRELRTYNEQFF. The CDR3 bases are TGTGCCAGCAGTTTACAGCGGGAGTTAAGAACCTACAATGAGCAGTTCTTC. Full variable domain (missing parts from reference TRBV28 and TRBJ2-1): DVKVTQSSRYLVKRTGEKVFLECVQDMDHENMFWYRQDPGLGLRLIYFSYDVKMKEKGDIPEGYSVSREKKERFSLILESASTNQTSMYLCASSLQRELRTYNEQFFGPGTRLTVL.

CDR3 in DNA: TGCGCCAGCAGCTTGGACCTTGGGGGGACAGATACGCAGTATTTT. As protein: CASSLDLGGTDTQYF. The J gene is TRBJ2-3, the V gene TRBV5-1; D is possibly TRBD2 (6 bases). The CDR3 loop spans 15 amino acids. The V and J ends lost 0 bases and 3 bases respectively, with 11 bases between them. Germline loops: CDR1 SGHRS, CDR2 YFSETQ.

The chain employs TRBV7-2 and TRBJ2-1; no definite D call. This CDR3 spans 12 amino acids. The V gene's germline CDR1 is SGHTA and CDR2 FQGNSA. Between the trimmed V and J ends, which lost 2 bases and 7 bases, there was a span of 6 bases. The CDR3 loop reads CASSLRANEQFF. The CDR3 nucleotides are TGTGCCAGCAGCTTACGCGCAAATGAGCAGTTCTTC.

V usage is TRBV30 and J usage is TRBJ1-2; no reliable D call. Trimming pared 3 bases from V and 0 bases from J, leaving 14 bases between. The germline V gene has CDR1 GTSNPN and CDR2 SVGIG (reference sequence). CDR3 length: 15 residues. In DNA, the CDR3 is TGTGCCTGGAGCCAAGGTTCCGGAGCTAACTATGGCTACACCTTC. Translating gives CAWSQGSGANYGYTF. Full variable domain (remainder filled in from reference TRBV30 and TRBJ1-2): SQTIHQWPATLVQPVGSPLSLECTVEGTSNPNLYWYRQAAGRGLQLLFYSVGIGQISSEVPQNLSASRPQDRQFILSSKKLLLSDSGFYLCAWSQGSGANYGYTFGSGTRLTVV.

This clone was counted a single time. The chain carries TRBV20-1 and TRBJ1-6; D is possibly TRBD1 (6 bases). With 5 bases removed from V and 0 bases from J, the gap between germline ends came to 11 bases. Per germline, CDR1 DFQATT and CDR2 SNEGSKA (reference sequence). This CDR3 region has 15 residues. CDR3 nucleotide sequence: TGCAGTGCTCGTGGACAGAGCTCCTATAATTCACCCCTCCACTTT. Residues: CSARGQSSYNSPLHF.

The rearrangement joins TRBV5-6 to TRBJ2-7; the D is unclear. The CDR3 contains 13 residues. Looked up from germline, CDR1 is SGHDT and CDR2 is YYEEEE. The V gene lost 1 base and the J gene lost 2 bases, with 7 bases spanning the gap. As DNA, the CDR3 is TGTGCCAGCAGCTTGTGGTTCGCCTACGAGCAGTACTTC. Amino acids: CASSLWFAYEQYF.